Below, 19 T cell receptor beta chains from the same sample are listed, as sequenced in a study of CD8 T cells in Susac syndrome. RNA amounts of about 0.5 to 1 ug underwent reverse transcription with random hexamers. MiXCR, run by TCRdb on the immunoSEQ multiplex PCR reads, gives a single entry per CDR3 protein. The sample includes fewer than 350,000 distinct CDR3 sequences, 65% to 90% of them seen just once. The source material was CD8+ T cells from PBMCs. These receptors were collected from a human donor with multiple sclerosis.

The chain recombines TRBV29-1 with TRBJ2-2; D not resolved. The length of the CDR3 is 14 residues. Looked up from germline, CDR1 is SQVTM and CDR2 is ANQGSEA. Trimming shortened V by 0 bases and J by 0 bases, and 5 bases separated the two germline ends. Written as DNA, the CDR3 is TGCAGCGTTGAAGATCGGTCGAACACCGGGGAGCTGTTTTTT. This sequence encodes CSVEDRSNTGELFF.

The chain couples TRBV10-3 to TRBJ2-5; D may be TRBD2 (6 bases). Deletions cut 6 bases from V and 5 bases from J, with 16 bases between. Germline CDR1 and CDR2: ENHRY and SYGVKD. The CDR3 consists of 14 residues. CDR3 sequence reads: CAISPGPGTETQYF. The DNA for the CDR3 is TGTGCCATCAGCCCGGGACCAGGGACTGAGACCCAGTACTTC.

The chain is built from TRBV6-2 or TRBV6-3 and TRBJ2-7, with D perhaps assigned TRBD1 or TRBD2 (5 bases each). The ends were cut back, 5 bases at V and 0 bases at J, with 14 bases in the middle. The CDR3 sequence is 15 residues long. Per the germline V gene, CDR1 is MNHEY and CDR2 is SVGEGT. CDR3 amino acids: CASSAGDGYSYEQYF. CDR3 bases: TGTGCCAGCAGTGCCGGGGACGGCTACTCCTACGAGCAGTACTTC.

The CDR3 DNA is TGTGCCACCTGGACAGCAGCCCTGAACACTGAAGCTTTCTTT. Its translation: CATWTAALNTEAFF. This rearrangement joins TRBV10-3 to TRBJ1-1; tentative D call: TRBD1 (6 bases). The CDR3 is 14 residues long. CDR1 is ENHRY, CDR2 SYGVKD, per germline. The ends were cut back, 10 bases at V and 0 bases at J, with 15 bases in the middle.

This rearrangement joins TRBV12-3 or TRBV12-4 to TRBJ1-2, with TRBD1 identical over 7 bases. V shed 6 bases, J shed 0 bases, and the junction held 10 bases outside the gene matches. This CDR3 comprises 16 residues. For the CDR3, the DNA is TGTGCCAGCAGCCAGGACAGGACCTACTCTAACTATGGCTACACCTTC. Residues: CASSQDRTYSNYGYTF.

The chain uses TRBV7-9 and TRBJ2-1, with D uncertain. In germline, CDR1 is SEHNR, CDR2 FQNEAQ (reference sequence). The CDR3 runs 12 residues. Trimming took off 1 base at V and 10 bases at J, with 8 bases between the two ends. CDR3 sequence: CASSLGSLEQFF. The CDR3 DNA is TGTGCCAGCAGCTTAGGCTCGCTCGAGCAGTTCTTC.

The chain recombines TRBV18 with TRBJ1-6; D not resolved. This CDR3 is 12 amino acids long. Looked up from germline, CDR1 is KGHSH and CDR2 is LQKENI. V lost 6 bases and J lost 7, with 7 bases in between. As DNA, the CDR3 is TGTGCCAGCTCGGGTCTGAATTCACCCCTCCACTTT. Amino acid sequence: CASSGLNSPLHF.

The V and J genes are TRBV6-6 and TRBJ1-1; a weak D match, TRBD1 (6 bases). The CDR3 totals 12 residues. Trimming pared 8 bases from V and 3 bases from J, leaving 10 bases between. The germline V gene encodes CDR1 MNHNY and CDR2 SVGAGI (reference sequence). DNA for the CDR3: TGTGCCAGCGAAGGGGGGGACACTGAAGCTTTCTTT. This sequence encodes CASEGGDTEAFF.

The chain recombines TRBV7-9 with TRBJ2-3, with D possibly matching TRBD1 (5 bases). Germline assignment: CDR1 SEHNR and CDR2 FQNEAQ (reference sequence). The V end lost 0 bases, the J end lost 3 bases, and 13 bases lay between the germline ends. This CDR3 contains 16 residues. The CDR3 sequence: CASSLAVHTGTDTQYF. CDR3 in DNA: TGTGCCAGCAGCTTAGCTGTACATACAGGAACAGATACGCAGTATTTT.

The chain recombines TRBV11-2 with TRBJ2-7; D is perhaps TRBD1 (6 bases). The ends were cut back, 3 bases at V and 5 bases at J, with 14 bases in the middle. Germline lookup yields CDR1 SGHAT and CDR2 FQNNGV. The CDR3 has 14 amino acids. Here the CDR3 DNA reads TGTGCCAGCAGCTTGACCCAGGGGATCGACGAGCAGTACTTC. Protein product: CASSLTQGIDEQYF.

This clonotype was picked up a small number of times. The rearrangement links TRBV6-1 to TRBJ2-3, with D possibly TRBD2 on 6 matching bases. Germline V gives CDR1 MNHNS, CDR2 SASEGT. With 6 bases removed from V and 9 bases from J, the gap between germline ends came to 16 bases. This CDR3 spans 13 amino acids. CDR3 amino acids: CASSGTGDFTQYF. The CDR3 bases are TGTGCCAGCAGCGGGACGGGGGATTTCACGCAGTATTTT.

The chain is built from TRBV12-3 or TRBV12-4 and TRBJ2-1; D is possibly TRBD2 (5 bases). This CDR3 region has 14 residues. The V and J ends lost 7 bases and 0 bases respectively, with 10 bases between them. The CDR3 sequence: CASTPDSSYNEQFF. The CDR3 nucleotides are TGTGCCAGCACCCCGGACTCCTCCTACAATGAGCAGTTCTTC.

J is TRBJ2-1 and V is TRBV9; D perhaps matches TRBD1 (6 bases). V was trimmed by 3 bases and J by 4 bases, leaving 14 bases between them. The CDR3 length is 15 residues. Germline CDR1 reads SGDLS; CDR2 reads YYNGEE. CDR3 nucleotides: TGTGCCAGCAGCGAACAGGGTCTGGGGTACAATGAGCAGTTCTTC. Protein: CASSEQGLGYNEQFF. Full variable domain (outside the CDR3, taken from reference TRBV9 and TRBJ2-1): DSGVTQTPKHLITATGQRVTLRCSPRSGDLSVYWYQQSLDQGLQFLIQYYNGEERAKGNILERFSAQQFPDLHSELNLSSLELGDSALYFCASSEQGLGYNEQFFGPGTRLTVL.

The rearrangement links TRBV7-2 to TRBJ2-1, with TRBD2 matching over 11 bases. This CDR3 spans 19 amino acids. In germline, CDR1 is SGHTA, CDR2 FQGNSA. The J segment lost 5 bases and the V segment lost 5 bases, leaving 17 bases of the junction unmatched. CDR3 bases: TGTGCCAGCAGCCCCGCGAGACAGGGGACACTAGCGGGAGACAATGAGCAGTTCTTC. Its translation is CASSPARQGTLAGDNEQFF.

This chain uses TRBV5-6 with TRBJ2-7, with D hard to call. The CDR3 is made up of 14 amino acids. The V end was cut by 5 bases, the J end by 3 bases, with 15 bases between. Germline values: CDR1 SGHDT, CDR2 YYEEEE. The CDR3 nucleotides read TGTGCCAGCAGACCCGTCGGGCAGGACTACGAGCAGTACTTC. This sequence encodes CASRPVGQDYEQYF.

The J gene is TRBJ1-2, the V gene TRBV7-9; D not certain. V was pared by 5 bases and J by 7 bases, with 20 bases between. The CDR3 spans 15 residues. Germline CDR1 reads SEHNR; CDR2 reads FQNEAQ (reference sequence). CDR3 sequence: CASSPPRDIMSGYTF. For the CDR3, the DNA is TGTGCCAGCAGCCCCCCTCGGGATATAATGAGTGGCTACACCTTC.

The chain has TRBV15 and TRBJ2-7; perhaps TRBD1 as D (6 bases). With 3 bases removed from V and 0 bases from J, the gap between germline ends came to 15 bases. CDR3 length: 16 residues. Germline V lookup: CDR1 LNHNV, CDR2 YYDKDF (reference sequence). The DNA for the CDR3 is TGTGCCACCAGCAGTCACAGGGCCACTTACTCCTACGAGCAGTACTTC. Protein: CATSSHRATYSYEQYF. Supplemented by reference TRBV15 and TRBJ2-7, the full variable domain reads DAMVIQNPRYQVTQFGKPVTLSCSQTLNHNVMYWYQQKSSQAPKLLFHYYDKDFNNEADTPDNFQSRRPNTSFCFLDIRSPGLGDTAMYLCATSSHRATYSYEQYFGPGTRLTVT.

This clonotype appeared once. This rearrangement joins TRBV19 to TRBJ1-5; no firm D call. Trimming shortened V by 2 bases and J by 1 base, and 9 bases separated the two germline ends. The CDR3 is 15 residues long. CDR1 is LNHDA, CDR2 SQIVND, per germline (reference sequence). The CDR3 DNA sequence: TGTGCCAGTAGTATAACCAGTTCGAGCAATCAGCCCCAGCATTTT. Amino acid sequence: CASSITSSSNQPQHF.

The chain is built from TRBV5-1 and TRBJ2-7, with unresolved D. The CDR3 covers 12 residues. Trimming took 4 bases from V and 2 from J, leaving 7 bases between them. Germline V gene data show CDR1 as SGHRS and CDR2 as YFSETQ. For the CDR3, the DNA is TGCGCCAGCAGCCTCCATACCTACGAGCAGTACTTC. This sequence encodes CASSLHTYEQYF.